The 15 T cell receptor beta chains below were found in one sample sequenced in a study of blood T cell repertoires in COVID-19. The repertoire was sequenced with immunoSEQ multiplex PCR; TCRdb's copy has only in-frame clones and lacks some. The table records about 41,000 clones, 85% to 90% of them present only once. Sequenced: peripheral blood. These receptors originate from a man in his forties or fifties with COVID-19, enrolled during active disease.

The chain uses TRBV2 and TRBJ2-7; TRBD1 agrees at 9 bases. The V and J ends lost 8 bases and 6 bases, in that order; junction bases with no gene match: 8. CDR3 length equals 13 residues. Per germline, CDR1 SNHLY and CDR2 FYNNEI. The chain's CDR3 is CASAVRDRAEQYF. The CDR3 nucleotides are TGTGCCAGCGCGGTTCGGGACAGGGCCGAGCAGTACTTC.

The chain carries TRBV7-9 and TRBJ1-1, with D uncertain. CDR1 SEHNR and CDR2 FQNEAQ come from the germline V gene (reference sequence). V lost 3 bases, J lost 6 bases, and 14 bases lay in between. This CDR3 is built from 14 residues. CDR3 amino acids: CASSFVVGNPEAFF. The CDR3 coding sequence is TGTGCCAGCAGCTTCGTAGTCGGGAATCCTGAAGCTTTCTTT.

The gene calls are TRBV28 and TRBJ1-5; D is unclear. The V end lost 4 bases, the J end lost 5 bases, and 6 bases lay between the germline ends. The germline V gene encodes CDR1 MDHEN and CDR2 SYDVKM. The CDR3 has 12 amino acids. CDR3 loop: CASSSVDQPQHF. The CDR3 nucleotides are TGTGCCAGCAGTTCGGTCGATCAGCCCCAGCATTTT.

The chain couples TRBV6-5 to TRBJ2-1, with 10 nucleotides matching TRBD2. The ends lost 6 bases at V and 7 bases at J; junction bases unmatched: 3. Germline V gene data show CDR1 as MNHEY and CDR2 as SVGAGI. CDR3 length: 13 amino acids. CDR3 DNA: TGTGCCAGCAGATGGACTAGCGGTAATGAGCAGTTCTTC. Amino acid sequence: CASRWTSGNEQFF.

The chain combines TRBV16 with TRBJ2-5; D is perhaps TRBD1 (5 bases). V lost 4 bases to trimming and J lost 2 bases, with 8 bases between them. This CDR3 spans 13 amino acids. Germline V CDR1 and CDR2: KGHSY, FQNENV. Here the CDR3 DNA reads TGTGCCAGCAGCCGTCGACAGCAAGAGACCCAGTACTTC. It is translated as CASSRRQQETQYF. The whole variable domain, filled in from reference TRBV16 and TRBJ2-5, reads GEEVAQTPKHLVRGEGQKAKLYCAPIKGHSYVFWYQQVLKNEFKFLISFQNENVFDETGMPKERFSAKCLPNSPCSLEIQATKLEDSAVYFCASSRRQQETQYFGPGTRLLVL.

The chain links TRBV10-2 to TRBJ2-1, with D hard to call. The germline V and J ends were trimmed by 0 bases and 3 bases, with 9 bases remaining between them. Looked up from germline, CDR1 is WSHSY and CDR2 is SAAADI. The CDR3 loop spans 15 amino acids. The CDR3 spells CASSESEPLYNEQFF. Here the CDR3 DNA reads TGCGCCAGCAGTGAGTCGGAGCCCCTCTACAATGAGCAGTTCTTC.

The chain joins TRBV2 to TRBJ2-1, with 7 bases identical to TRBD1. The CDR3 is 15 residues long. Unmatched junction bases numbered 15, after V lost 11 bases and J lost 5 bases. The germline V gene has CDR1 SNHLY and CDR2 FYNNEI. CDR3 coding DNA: TGTGCCTCAGCAACGAAGACAGGGAAAAACAATGAGCAGTTCTTC. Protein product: CASATKTGKNNEQFF.

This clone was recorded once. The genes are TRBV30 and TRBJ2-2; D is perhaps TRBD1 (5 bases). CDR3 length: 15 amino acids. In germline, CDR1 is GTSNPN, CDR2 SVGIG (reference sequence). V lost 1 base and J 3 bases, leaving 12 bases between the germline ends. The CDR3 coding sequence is TGTGCCTGGAGTGGTGGGGCCAGGGACACCGGGGAGCTGTTTTTT. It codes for CAWSGGARDTGELFF.

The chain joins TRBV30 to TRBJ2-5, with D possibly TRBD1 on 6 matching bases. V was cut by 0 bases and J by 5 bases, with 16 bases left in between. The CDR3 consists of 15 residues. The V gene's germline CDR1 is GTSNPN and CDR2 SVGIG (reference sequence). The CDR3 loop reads CAWSVPARGRETQYF. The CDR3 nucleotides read TGTGCCTGGAGTGTACCGGCCAGGGGAAGGGAGACCCAGTACTTC.

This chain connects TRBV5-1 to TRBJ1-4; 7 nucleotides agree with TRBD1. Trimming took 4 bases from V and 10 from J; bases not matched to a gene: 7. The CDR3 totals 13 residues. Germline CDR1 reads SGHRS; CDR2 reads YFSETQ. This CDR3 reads CASSEGQVGKLFF. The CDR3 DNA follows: TGCGCCAGCAGCGAAGGACAGGTCGGAAAACTGTTTTTT.

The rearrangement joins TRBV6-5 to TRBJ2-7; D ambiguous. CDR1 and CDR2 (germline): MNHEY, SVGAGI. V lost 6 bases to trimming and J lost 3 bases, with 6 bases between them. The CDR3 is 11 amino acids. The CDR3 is CASRRSYEQYF. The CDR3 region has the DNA TGTGCCAGCAGGAGAAGCTACGAGCAGTACTTC.

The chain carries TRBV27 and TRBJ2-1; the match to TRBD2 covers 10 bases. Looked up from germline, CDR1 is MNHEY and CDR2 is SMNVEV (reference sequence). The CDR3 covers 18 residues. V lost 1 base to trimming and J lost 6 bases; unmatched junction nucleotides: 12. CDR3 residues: CASSLLRLAGPRGNEQFF. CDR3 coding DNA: TGTGCCAGCAGTTTATTGAGACTAGCGGGCCCCCGGGGCAATGAGCAGTTCTTC.

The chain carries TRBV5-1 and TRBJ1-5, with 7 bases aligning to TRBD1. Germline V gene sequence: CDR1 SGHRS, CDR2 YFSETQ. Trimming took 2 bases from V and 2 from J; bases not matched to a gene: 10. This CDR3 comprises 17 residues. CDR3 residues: CASSFEPQGLGNQPQHF. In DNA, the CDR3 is TGCGCCAGCAGCTTCGAGCCACAGGGGTTGGGCAATCAGCCCCAGCATTTT.

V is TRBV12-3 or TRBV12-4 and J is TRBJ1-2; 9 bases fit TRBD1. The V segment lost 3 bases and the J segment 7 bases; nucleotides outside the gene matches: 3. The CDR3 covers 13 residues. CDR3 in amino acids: CASSFIQGAGYTF. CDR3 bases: TGTGCCAGCAGTTTTATACAGGGGGCTGGCTACACCTTC.

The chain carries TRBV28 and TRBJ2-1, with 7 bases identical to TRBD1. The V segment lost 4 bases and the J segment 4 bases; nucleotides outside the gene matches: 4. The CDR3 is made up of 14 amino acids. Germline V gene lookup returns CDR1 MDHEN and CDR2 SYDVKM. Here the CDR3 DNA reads TGTGCCAGCAGTTCGCTACAGGGGTACAATGAGCAGTTCTTC. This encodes CASSSLQGYNEQFF. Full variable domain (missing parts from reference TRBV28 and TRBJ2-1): DVKVTQSSRYLVKRTGEKVFLECVQDMDHENMFWYRQDPGLGLRLIYFSYDVKMKEKGDIPEGYSVSREKKERFSLILESASTNQTSMYLCASSSLQGYNEQFFGPGTRLTVL.